Only a few counts were recorded for the clone carrying this T cell receptor beta chain. Antigen unknown. This sample is part of a study of CD8+ T cells in alopecia areata. Findings and caveats of the study: TCR sharing was clearer in mice than between patients, perhaps partly owing to patient HLA diversity. Relative to normal scalp, lesional scalp, especially alopecia totalis/universalis, showed higher clonality.

RNA, once extracted, was reverse transcribed into cDNA for use as the sequencing template. Clones were sequenced by immunoSEQ multiplex PCR, and TCRdb holds only the in-frame ones, with some missing. The sample contains 150,000 or so clones, around 54% of which appear only once. Sorting of PBMCs yielded the CD4+ and CD8+ T cells. The CDR3 loop spans 13 amino acids. CDR1 and CDR2 (germline): SQVTM, ANQGSEA. The V and J ends lost 3 bases and 6 bases respectively, with 11 bases between them. Sequences were obtained from CD4+ T cells sorted from blood. The gene calls are TRBV29-1 and TRBJ2-2; TRBD2 might be the D (5 bases). This receptor was taken from a human donor in good health. The CDR3 loop reads CSVDRGDAGELFF. The DNA for the CDR3 is TGCAGCGTTGACCGGGGTGACGCCGGGGAGCTGTTTTTT.